Presented here are 27 T cell receptor beta chains from one specimen sequenced in a study of PD-L1 blockade in urothelial cancer. Time point given: peripheral blood 6 weeks after treatment start. Sequencing was performed with immunoSEQ multiplex PCR; in TCRdb, only in-frame clones are kept and a portion is missing. The sample carries 120,000 or so clones, approximately 85% recorded once. The material sequenced was PBMCs, taken around atezolizumab (anti-PD-L1) treatment. These receptors originate from a man aged 50-60 years with urothelial cancer.

This clone was detected a few times. The rearrangement links TRBV4-1 to TRBJ1-1; possibly TRBD1 for D (5 bases). Germline V CDR1 and CDR2: MGHRA, YSYEKL. V lost 0 bases and J 0 bases, leaving 8 bases between the germline ends. The CDR3 spans 15 residues. CDR3 in amino acids: CASSQDQGMNTEAFF. For the CDR3, the DNA is TGCGCCAGCAGCCAAGACCAGGGTATGAACACTGAAGCTTTCTTT.

CDR3 region: CASSLLAGETQYF. Here the CDR3 DNA reads TGTGCCAGCAGCTTACTAGCGGGGGAGACCCAGTACTTC. V is TRBV7-2 and J is TRBJ2-5; 9 bases map to TRBD2. Germline V CDR1 and CDR2: SGHTA, FQGNSA. The CDR3 totals 13 residues. J gave up 5 bases and V 2 bases, and 0 bases lay outside the gene matches.

The chain carries TRBV11-2 and TRBJ1-5; D is undetermined. This CDR3 has 15 amino acids. CDR1 SGHAT and CDR2 FQNNGV come from the germline V gene. Trimming removed 1 base from V and 7 bases from J, with 14 bases in between. The chain's CDR3 is CASSLGIGSHQPQHF. The CDR3 region has the DNA TGTGCCAGCAGCTTAGGAATAGGGAGTCACCAGCCCCAGCATTTT.

The chain is built from TRBV28 and TRBJ2-7; TRBD2 aligns across 12 bases. CDR1 MDHEN and CDR2 SYDVKM come from the germline V gene. The CDR3 has 15 amino acids. V trimming: 5 bases; J trimming: 7 bases; junction bases outside the gene matches: 9. CDR3 residues: CASSTPRLAGEEQYF. The CDR3 coding sequence is TGTGCCAGCAGTACCCCTAGACTAGCGGGAGAAGAGCAGTACTTC.

This clone appeared many times. The chain employs TRBV4-1 and TRBJ2-1; D is ambiguous. The CDR3 covers 13 residues. Germline lookup yields CDR1 MGHRA and CDR2 YSYEKL. V lost 4 bases and J 2 bases, leaving 6 bases between the germline ends. CDR3 loop: CASSPSPYNEQFF. The CDR3 nucleotides are TGCGCCAGCAGCCCGTCCCCCTACAATGAGCAGTTCTTC.

The rearrangement uses TRBV5-6 and TRBJ2-5; D unclear. V gave up 2 bases and J gave up 5 bases, with 4 bases separating them. This CDR3 has 11 residues. Germline assignment: CDR1 SGHDT and CDR2 YYEEEE. The DNA for the CDR3 is TGTGCCAGCAGCTTAGCGGAGACCCAGTACTTC. Its translation: CASSLAETQYF.

V usage is TRBV18 and J usage is TRBJ2-7; 8 bases align to TRBD2. The CDR3 length is 15 residues. The germline CDR1 and CDR2 sequences are KGHSH and LQKENI. V was pared by 6 bases and J by 1 base, with 8 bases of the junction left unmatched. CDR3 sequence reads: CASSAGTSTSYEQYF. The CDR3 bases are TGTGCCAGCTCCGCAGGGACTAGTACATCCTACGAGCAGTACTTC.

The chain combines TRBV30 with TRBJ2-1, with 11 nucleotides matching TRBD2. CDR3 length equals 18 residues. Trimming removed 0 bases from V and 0 bases from J; junction bases left unmatched: 7. Germline V lookup: CDR1 GTSNPN, CDR2 SVGIG (reference sequence). CDR3 region: CAWSVYSGRANSYNEQFF. In DNA form, the CDR3 reads TGTGCCTGGAGTGTTTATAGCGGGAGGGCCAACTCCTACAATGAGCAGTTCTTC.

This chain connects TRBV2 to TRBJ2-2; TRBD2 agrees at 10 bases. CDR3 size: 15 residues. CDR1 and CDR2 from the germline V gene are SNHLY and FYNNEI. V lost 6 bases and J lost 6; bases outside the gene matches: 7. The CDR3 coding sequence is TGTGCCAGCAGACGGCCGGGACTAGCGTCCGGGGAGCTGTTTTTT. Encoded protein: CASRRPGLASGELFF.

The chain couples TRBV27 to TRBJ2-2, with D perhaps matching TRBD2 (6 bases). Trimming removed 2 bases from V and 1 base from J, with 8 bases in between. The CDR3 covers 15 residues. Germline V gene sequence: CDR1 MNHEY, CDR2 SMNVEV (reference sequence). DNA of the CDR3: TGTGCCAGCAGTTTAGGGCGGGAGAACACCGGGGAGCTGTTTTTT. It is translated as CASSLGRENTGELFF.

The chain employs TRBV13 and TRBJ2-7; D unresolved. The CDR3 consists of 11 residues. Deletions cut 5 bases from V and 4 bases from J, with 6 bases between. Germline CDR1 and CDR2: PRHDT and FYEKMQ (reference sequence). CDR3 residues: CASSLNYEQYF. For the CDR3, the DNA is TGTGCCAGCAGCCTTAATTACGAGCAGTACTTC.

CDR3 amino acids: CAWSKGQGIYEQYF. The DNA for the CDR3 is TGTGCCTGGAGTAAAGGACAGGGTATTTACGAGCAGTACTTC. The chain recombines TRBV30 with TRBJ2-7; 8 nucleotides match TRBD1. V shed 2 bases and J 4 bases; nucleotides not matched to a gene: 7. The CDR3 totals 14 residues. Germline lookup yields CDR1 GTSNPN and CDR2 SVGIG (reference sequence).

The CDR3 sequence is CASSVVQTAGELFF. The CDR3 DNA reads as TGTGCCAGCAGCGTAGTCCAGACAGCTGGGGAGCTGTTTTTT. The chain carries TRBV9 and TRBJ2-2; tentatively, D is TRBD1 (5 bases). Germline CDR1 SGDLS, CDR2 YYNGEE. The CDR3 sequence is 14 residues long. V lost 0 bases and J lost 8, with 11 bases in between. The whole variable domain, remainder taken from reference TRBV9 and TRBJ2-2, is DSGVTQTPKHLITATGQRVTLRCSPRSGDLSVYWYQQSLDQGLQFLIQYYNGEERAKGNILERFSAQQFPDLHSELNLSSLELGDSALYFCASSVVQTAGELFFGEGSRLTVL.

The V call is TRBV11-2, the J call TRBJ2-7, with 10 bases that match TRBD2. With V trimmed by 3 bases and J by 0 bases, 5 bases remained unmatched. The V gene's germline CDR1 is SGHAT and CDR2 FQNNGV. The CDR3 extends over 16 amino acids. In DNA form, the CDR3 reads TGTGCCAGCAGCTTGTCAACTAGCGGGGCCTCCTACGAGCAGTACTTC. Its translation: CASSLSTSGASYEQYF.

The chain carries TRBV19 and TRBJ1-2; 8 nucleotides align to TRBD1. The CDR3 runs to 13 residues. The V and J ends lost 7 bases and 2 bases, in that order; junction bases with no gene match: 3. Per germline, CDR1 LNHDA and CDR2 SQIVND (reference sequence). Written as DNA, the CDR3 is TGTGCCAGTAACCGACAGGGGAACTATGGCTACACCTTC. Amino acid sequence: CASNRQGNYGYTF.

This chain links TRBV19 with TRBJ1-1, with 7 bases that match TRBD1. From germline, CDR1 is LNHDA and CDR2 SQIVND (reference sequence). This CDR3 has 15 amino acids. V was clipped by 3 bases and J by 1 base; unmatched bases: 5. The DNA of the CDR3 is TGTGCCAGTAGTATTGGGGACAGCCAGAACACTGAAGCTTTCTTT. This gives the protein CASSIGDSQNTEAFF.

V usage is TRBV5-1 and J usage is TRBJ1-2; D is possibly TRBD1 (5 bases). Germline V gene data show CDR1 as SGHRS and CDR2 as YFSETQ. The CDR3 loop spans 14 amino acids. Trimming took 6 bases from V and 3 from J, leaving 15 bases between them. The CDR3 loop is CASNPGGVDYGYTF. In DNA, the CDR3 is TGCGCCAGCAACCCGGGAGGGGTCGACTATGGCTACACCTTC. Full variable domain (missing parts from reference TRBV5-1 and TRBJ1-2): KAGVTQTPRYLIKTRGQQVTLSCSPISGHRSVSWYQQTPGQGLQFLFEYFSETQRNKGNFPGRFSGRQFSNSRSEMNVSTLELGDSALYLCASNPGGVDYGYTFGSGTRLTVV.

The chain links TRBV5-3 to TRBJ1-5; tentatively, D is TRBD1 (5 bases). TRBV5-3 is an open reading frame, and its role is uncertain. The CDR3 extends over 14 amino acids. Trimming stripped 1 base from V and 4 bases from J, with 9 bases between. CDR3 sequence: CARSLRGVNQPQHF. The CDR3 DNA reads TGTGCCAGAAGCTTGCGGGGGGTAAATCAGCCCCAGCATTTT.

The table lists this clone with a few counts. The chain uses TRBV19 and TRBJ2-5; tentative D call: TRBD2 (5 bases). V was clipped by 7 bases and J by 5 bases, with 14 bases between them. Germline CDR1 reads LNHDA; CDR2 reads SQIVND (reference sequence). CDR3 length: 13 amino acids. CDR3 nucleotides: TGTGCCAGTAACCCAGCGGTAGGGGAGACCCAGTACTTC. Residues: CASNPAVGETQYF.

The genes are TRBV7-9 and TRBJ2-1; D call uncertain. Germline values: CDR1 SEHNR, CDR2 FQNEAQ (reference sequence). Between the trimmed V and J ends, which lost 5 bases and 6 bases, there was a span of 8 bases. The CDR3 runs 12 residues. CDR3 amino acids: CASSPLRNEQFF. The CDR3, as DNA: TGTGCCAGCAGCCCCCTGCGCAATGAGCAGTTCTTC. Variable domain in full (rest from reference TRBV7-9 and TRBJ2-1): DTGVSQNPRHKITKRGQNVTFRCDPISEHNRLYWYRQTLGQGPEFLTYFQNEAQLEKSRLLSDRFSAERPKGSFSTLEIQRTEQGDSAMYLCASSPLRNEQFFGPGTRLTVL.

This clone has just one count. The chain combines TRBV28 with TRBJ2-7; 11 bases line up with TRBD1. The germline V gene encodes CDR1 MDHEN and CDR2 SYDVKM. The CDR3 runs to 15 residues. Trimming removed 6 bases from V and 2 bases from J; junction bases left unmatched: 6. CDR3 region: CASRSGTGGAYEQYF. The CDR3 bases are TGTGCCAGCAGAAGCGGGACAGGGGGAGCCTACGAGCAGTACTTC.

The V gene is TRBV28, the J gene TRBJ2-1; D possibly corresponds to TRBD2 (6 bases). Germline CDR1 and CDR2: MDHEN and SYDVKM. Trimming shortened V by 2 bases and J by 5 bases, and 16 bases separated the two germline ends. The CDR3 is 16 amino acids. CDR3 in DNA: TGTGCCAGCAGTTTAGGATCCGGGACTGGGAACAATGAGCAGTTCTTC. Amino acids: CASSLGSGTGNNEQFF.

The chain's CDR3 is CASVKGGGGTYGYTF. In DNA form, the CDR3 reads TGTGCCAGTGTCAAAGGGGGGGGTGGTACCTATGGCTACACCTTC. The rearrangement uses TRBV28 and TRBJ1-2; D is possibly TRBD1 (6 bases). The CDR3 contains 15 residues. Germline-derived CDR1 and CDR2 are MDHEN and SYDVKM. The V end was cut by 9 bases, the J end by 4 bases, with 21 bases between.

The rearrangement uses TRBV19 and TRBJ2-6; 9 positions match TRBD2. The CDR3 runs to 18 residues. Germline loops: CDR1 LNHDA, CDR2 SQIVND (reference sequence). Trimming removed 7 bases from V and 0 bases from J; junction bases left unmatched: 10. Written as DNA, the CDR3 is TGTGCCAGTATGGTCCGGGCTAGCGGGGTCTCTGGGGCCAACGTCCTGACTTTC. It codes for CASMVRASGVSGANVLTF.

The rearrangement joins TRBV11-3 to TRBJ2-5; 9 nucleotides agree with TRBD1. This CDR3 region has 16 residues. CDR1 and CDR2 (germline): SGHNT, YENEEA. V dropped 2 bases and J dropped 4; count of bases not matched to a gene: 8. In nucleotides, the CDR3 is TGTGCCAGCAGCTTAACCGGGACAGGGAGGGGAGAGACCCAGTACTTC. Protein: CASSLTGTGRGETQYF.

The rearrangement uses TRBV7-9 and TRBJ1-6, with D tentatively TRBD1 (6 bases). CDR3 length equals 14 residues. Per the germline V gene, CDR1 is SEHNR and CDR2 is FQNEAQ (reference sequence). With 8 bases removed from V and 3 bases from J, the gap between germline ends came to 11 bases. The CDR3 reads CASPWTDYNSPLHF. In DNA form, the CDR3 reads TGTGCCAGCCCATGGACAGACTATAATTCACCCCTCCACTTT. The full variable domain, with the rest looked up from reference TRBV7-9 and TRBJ1-6, is DTGVSQNPRHKITKRGQNVTFRCDPISEHNRLYWYRQTLGQGPEFLTYFQNEAQLEKSRLLSDRFSAERPKGSFSTLEIQRTEQGDSAMYLCASPWTDYNSPLHFGNGTRLTVT.

This chain links TRBV5-1 with TRBJ1-4; a possible D gene is TRBD1 (5 bases). The CDR3 contains 14 residues. Germline CDR1 is SGHRS and CDR2 is YFSETQ. The V end lost 6 bases, the J end lost 8 bases, and 17 bases lay between the germline ends. For the CDR3, the DNA is TGCGCCAGCACCGACCAGGGCTATGGGGAAAAACTGTTTTTT. Its protein is CASTDQGYGEKLFF.